This T cell receptor (beta chain) emerged from a study of beta chain features in type 1 diabetes. Whole-study results and caveats: The study found moderately but significantly shorter TCRB CDR3s in all four CD4+ subsets of Type 1 diabetes patients. For type 1 diabetes patients, VDJ junctions showed fewer insertions and more deletions.

Every isolated RNA sample was fully reverse transcribed, so sequencing captured expressed TCRB transcripts. An average near 3.57 million reads came from naive, central memory and regulatory T cell samples. Sequenced by immunoSEQ multiplex PCR; TCRdb stores in-frame clones only, minus some. The sample includes 640,000 or so clones, around an eighth seen only once; the top ten take roughly 0.04%. Germline CDR1 is MNHEY and CDR2 is SVGAGI. The CDR3 consists of 12 residues. Trimming took off 5 bases at V and 5 bases at J, with 7 bases between the two ends. This clone has a handful of counts. Its matching antigen is unknown.

Specimen: naive CD4+ T cells from blood. The V and J genes are TRBV6-5 and TRBJ1-5; no definite D call. The origin of this receptor is a man between 18 and 29 years old with type 1 diabetes. The DNA for the CDR3 is TGTGCCAGCAGTCGGAGGGATCAGCCCCAGCATTTT. As protein: CASSRRDQPQHF.